This TCR beta chain was obtained from a study of cytotoxic CD8 clonotypes in ibrutinib-treated CLL. Whole-study context: Investigators reported some 24 partial and 2 complete responses; after median about six years, approximately 15 patients remained remitted and about 12 progressed.

Sequencing used immunoSEQ multiplex PCR; TCRdb keeps in-frame clones, though not all of them. The profile shows 40,000 or so clones, roughly two thirds of them singletons. This CDR3 has 13 amino acids. V was pared by 9 bases and J by 1 base, with 12 bases between. The chain couples TRBV23-1 to TRBJ1-1; the D is unclear. TRBV23-1 is designated an ORF whose function remains uncertain. The clonotype was recovered from a human donor with chronic lymphocytic leukemia. Material: PBMCs, obtained at disease progression, from a patient treated with ibrutinib. CDR3 sequence: CASPGSGNTEAFF. The CDR3 coding sequence is TGCGCCAGTCCTGGGTCGGGGAACACTGAAGCTTTCTTT.